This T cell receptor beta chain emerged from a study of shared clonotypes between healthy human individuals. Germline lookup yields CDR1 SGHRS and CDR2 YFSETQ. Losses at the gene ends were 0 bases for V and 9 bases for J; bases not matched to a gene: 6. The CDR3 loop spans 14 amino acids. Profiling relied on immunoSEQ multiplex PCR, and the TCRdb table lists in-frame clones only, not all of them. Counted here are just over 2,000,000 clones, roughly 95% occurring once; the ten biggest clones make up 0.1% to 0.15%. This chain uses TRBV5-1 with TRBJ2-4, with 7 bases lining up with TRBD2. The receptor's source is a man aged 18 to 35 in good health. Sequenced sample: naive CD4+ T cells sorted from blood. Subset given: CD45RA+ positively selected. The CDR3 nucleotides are TGCGCCAGCAGCTTGGCGGCGGGGGAGGGCATTCAGTACTTC. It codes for CASSLAAGEGIQYF. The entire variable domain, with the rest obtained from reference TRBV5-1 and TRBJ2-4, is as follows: KAGVTQTPRYLIKTRGQQVTLSCSPISGHRSVSWYQQTPGQGLQFLFEYFSETQRNKGNFPGRFSGRQFSNSRSEMNVSTLELGDSALYLCASSLAAGEGIQYFGAGTRLSVL.